Shown below are 23 T cell receptor beta chains from a single sample sequenced in a study of shared clonotypes between healthy human individuals (TCRdb year 2020). CD8 naive samples were obtained by positive selection for CCR7 among CD45RO-negative cells, yielding a CD45RA+CCR7+ population from which TemRA cells were excluded. Preparation of the library involved the immunoSEQ multiplex PCR assay. In its TCRdb copy, this immuneACCESS table keeps in-frame sequences only and misses some clones. Where compared with another copy, unresolved V genes explain less than half of these, and the others have no known cause. Recorded for this sample are 2 million to 2.5 million clones; approximately 94% of them occurred a single time. In total, the top ten clones hold 1.5% to 2% of the sample. The sequenced sample was naive CD8+ T cells from PBMCs. The sample's cell subset or site label is to be understood as: CD45RA+CCR7+. These receptors were collected from a man younger than 35 in good health. Some clones in this sample may be carry-over from other donors' samples.

Note on this clone: At one end, the junction sequence differs from germline, possibly due to a read error. The chain joins TRBV4-2 to TRBJ2-1, with 13 bases identical to TRBD2. Germline CDR1 LGHNA, CDR2 YNFKEQ. This CDR3 contains 16 residues. The DNA of the CDR3 is TGTGCCAGCAGCAAAGACGGGACTAGCGGGACCAATGAGCAGTTCTTC. Translated: CASSKDGTSGTNEQFF.

The chain joins TRBV7-9 to TRBJ1-4, with 8 bases aligning to TRBD1. The CDR3 is made up of 15 amino acids. Trimming removed 5 bases from V and 6 bases from J; junction bases left unmatched: 8. Germline assignment: CDR1 SEHNR and CDR2 FQNEAQ (reference sequence). The CDR3 is CASSRTDRADEKLFF. The CDR3 DNA follows: TGTGCCAGCAGCCGTACGGACAGGGCAGATGAAAAACTGTTTTTT.

This clone has just a few counts. The chain uses TRBV28 and TRBJ1-5; 7 bases match TRBD1. Germline CDR1 MDHEN, CDR2 SYDVKM. The CDR3 consists of 16 residues. V was pared by 6 bases and J by 5 bases, with 13 bases of the junction left unmatched. CDR3 protein: CASRDAQQGTHQPQHF. CDR3 bases: TGTGCCAGCAGAGACGCCCAACAGGGGACGCATCAGCCCCAGCATTTT.

The chain uses TRBV28 and TRBJ2-4; D gene ambiguous. The CDR3 sequence is 16 residues long. The germline gives CDR1 MDHEN, CDR2 SYDVKM. The V gene lost 1 base and the J gene lost 2 bases, with 12 bases spanning the gap. CDR3 region: CASSLFRQWSKNIQYF. The CDR3 coding sequence is TGTGCCAGCAGTTTATTTAGGCAATGGTCCAAAAACATTCAGTACTTC.

This clone was recorded only once. The rearrangement joins TRBV30 to TRBJ2-5; 7 nucleotides line up with TRBD2. Germline CDR1 reads GTSNPN; CDR2 reads SVGIG (reference sequence). The CDR3 spans 16 residues. V shed 3 bases, J shed 2 bases, and the junction held 12 bases outside the gene matches. The CDR3 here is CAWREGVSGLQETQYF. The CDR3 region has the DNA TGTGCCTGGAGAGAAGGGGTTAGCGGGCTTCAAGAGACCCAGTACTTC.

The chain joins TRBV5-4 to TRBJ2-2, with 7 bases fitting TRBD2. With 2 bases clipped from V and 4 bases from J, the junction kept 8 bases outside the gene matches. The CDR3 totals 16 residues. Germline values: CDR1 SGHNT, CDR2 YYREEE (reference sequence). This CDR3 is CASSLETGGGTGELFF. The CDR3, as DNA: TGTGCCAGCAGCTTAGAAACGGGAGGCGGCACCGGGGAGCTGTTTTTT.

Turning to this clone: Distinct nucleotide sequences in the sample also encode this CDR3. The J gene is TRBJ2-5, the V gene TRBV7-9; no firm D call. The CDR3 is 14 residues long. Germline V CDR1 and CDR2: SEHNR, FQNEAQ (reference sequence). Trimming removed 1 base from V and 1 base from J, with 7 bases in between. The CDR3 sequence: CASSLVGSQETQYF. For the CDR3, the DNA is TGTGCCAGCAGCTTAGTAGGATCCCAAGAGACCCAGTACTTC.

CDR3 nucleotides: TGCAGCGTTGAAGGGTGGAACTCCTACAATGAGCAGTTCTTC. Translation: CSVEGWNSYNEQFF. V usage is TRBV29-1 and J usage is TRBJ2-1; D gene unclear. In germline, CDR1 is SQVTM, CDR2 ANQGSEA. The CDR3 spans 14 residues. Deletions cut 1 base from V and 0 bases from J, with 7 bases between.

The V call is TRBV28, the J call TRBJ2-7, with D unclear. V lost 4 bases and J 3 bases, leaving 13 bases between the germline ends. CDR1 MDHEN and CDR2 SYDVKM come from the germline V gene. The CDR3 is made up of 14 amino acids. The CDR3 loop is CASSSPVVYYEQYF. CDR3 DNA: TGTGCCAGCAGTTCACCCGTAGTTTACTACGAGCAGTACTTC. The complete variable domain, with remaining parts taken from reference TRBV28 and TRBJ2-7, reads DVKVTQSSRYLVKRTGEKVFLECVQDMDHENMFWYRQDPGLGLRLIYFSYDVKMKEKGDIPEGYSVSREKKERFSLILESASTNQTSMYLCASSSPVVYYEQYFGPGTRLTVT.

The gene calls are TRBV27 and TRBJ1-2, with 12 bases that match TRBD1. CDR3 length: 16 amino acids. Trimming took 4 bases from V and 4 from J; bases not matched to a gene: 7. Germline V lookup: CDR1 MNHEY, CDR2 SMNVEV (reference sequence). CDR3 region: CASSWDRGRGTYGYTF. The CDR3 DNA follows: TGTGCCAGCAGTTGGGACAGGGGGCGGGGTACCTATGGCTACACCTTC.

In the case of this clone: Other DNA sequences in the sample encode the same CDR3. The chain joins TRBV11-2 to TRBJ2-7, with D perhaps matching TRBD2 (6 bases). Trimming shortened V by 1 base and J by 4 bases, and 11 bases separated the two germline ends. CDR3 length: 14 amino acids. The germline gives CDR1 SGHAT, CDR2 FQNNGV. The CDR3 protein is CASSLGGGTYEQYF. Written as DNA, the CDR3 is TGTGCCAGCAGCTTAGGGGGCGGGACTTACGAGCAGTACTTC.

V gene TRBV7-8 combines with J gene TRBJ2-7; 10 bases match TRBD2. The CDR3 consists of 17 residues. CDR1 SGHVS and CDR2 FQNEAQ come from the germline V gene. The ends lost 1 base at V and 2 bases at J; junction bases unmatched: 8. The CDR3 loop reads CASSLVVGTSVTYEQYF. The CDR3 DNA sequence: TGTGCCAGCAGCTTAGTCGTGGGGACTAGCGTAACCTACGAGCAGTACTTC.

As to this clone: The sample carries other DNA sequences with the same CDR3. The V call is TRBV5-6, the J call TRBJ2-5; D not certain. V lost 0 bases, J lost 5 bases, and 8 bases lay in between. This CDR3 is 13 amino acids long. Germline CDR1 is SGHDT and CDR2 is YYEEEE. CDR3 in DNA: TGTGCCAGCAGCTTGGGGGATAGGGAGACCCAGTACTTC. Its protein is CASSLGDRETQYF.

V usage is TRBV4-1 and J usage is TRBJ1-2, with D possibly matching TRBD1 (5 bases). The germline CDR1 and CDR2 sequences are MGHRA and YSYEKL. This CDR3 spans 13 amino acids. Trimming pared 0 bases from V and 7 bases from J, leaving 9 bases between. The CDR3 DNA follows: TGCGCCAGCAGCCAAGATCCAGGGTTTGGCTACACCTTC. Protein sequence: CASSQDPGFGYTF.

A word on this clone: At the DNA level, this CDR3 is encoded by other sequences in the same sample as well. This CDR3 reads CASSPGQGFIPEAFF. The CDR3 region has the DNA TGCGCCAGCAGCCCTGGACAGGGATTTATCCCTGAAGCTTTCTTT. The chain employs TRBV4-1 and TRBJ1-1; 8 bases are shared with TRBD1. V shed 4 bases and J 6 bases; nucleotides not matched to a gene: 10. Germline V gene data show CDR1 as MGHRA and CDR2 as YSYEKL. This CDR3 spans 15 amino acids.

V and J are TRBV6-5 and TRBJ2-3, with TRBD2 as a possible D gene (6 bases). V was trimmed by 1 base and J by 2 bases, leaving 13 bases between them. The germline V gene encodes CDR1 MNHEY and CDR2 SVGAGI. The CDR3 runs to 16 residues. The CDR3 coding sequence is TGTGCCAGCAGTTACTTCCGGGAGAGCTCCACAGATACGCAGTATTTT. This encodes CASSYFRESSTDTQYF.

This clone appeared a single time. The chain recombines TRBV28 with TRBJ2-7; TRBD1 agrees at 9 bases. Losses at the gene ends were 6 bases for V and 2 bases for J; bases not matched to a gene: 5. Germline V lookup: CDR1 MDHEN, CDR2 SYDVKM. The CDR3 extends over 14 amino acids. The CDR3 coding sequence is TGTGCCAGCAGGGTAGACAGGGGGACCTACGAGCAGTACTTC. Residues: CASRVDRGTYEQYF.

V usage is TRBV28 and J usage is TRBJ2-1, with TRBD1 matching over 9 bases. V dropped 8 bases and J dropped 2; count of bases not matched to a gene: 4. Germline V gene sequence: CDR1 MDHEN, CDR2 SYDVKM. This CDR3 contains 14 residues. DNA of the CDR3: TGTGCCAGCCGTACAGGGGGCGCCTACAATGAGCAGTTCTTC. It translates to CASRTGGAYNEQFF.

The rearrangement joins TRBV13 to TRBJ2-1; D remains ambiguous. This CDR3 is built from 14 residues. V lost 0 bases and J 4 bases, leaving 7 bases between the germline ends. Germline CDR1 and CDR2: PRHDT and FYEKMQ (reference sequence). This chain's CDR3 is CASSLGVGYNEQFF. The CDR3 DNA follows: TGTGCCAGCAGCTTAGGGGTTGGATACAATGAGCAGTTCTTC. Looking up the rest from reference TRBV13 and TRBJ2-1 gives the full variable domain: AAGVIQSPRHLIKEKRETATLKCYPIPRHDTVYWYQQGPGQDPQFLISFYEKMQSDKGSIPDRFSAQQFSDYHSELNMSSLELGDSALYFCASSLGVGYNEQFFGPGTRLTVL.

This chain uses TRBV4-1 with TRBJ1-2, with D unclear. The CDR3 spans 13 residues. The ends were cut back, 0 bases at V and 5 bases at J, with 7 bases in the middle. Germline-derived CDR1 and CDR2 are MGHRA and YSYEKL. CDR3: CASSQETLYGYTF. In DNA form, the CDR3 reads TGCGCCAGCAGCCAAGAAACCCTGTATGGCTACACCTTC.

V gene TRBV7-9 combines with J gene TRBJ2-5; 10 bases are a match to TRBD1. This CDR3 has 15 residues. The J segment lost 3 bases and the V segment lost 5 bases, leaving 6 bases of the junction unmatched. CDR1 and CDR2 (germline): SEHNR, FQNEAQ (reference sequence). CDR3 sequence: CASSPQTGGEETQYF. CDR3 nucleotide sequence: TGTGCCAGCAGCCCTCAGACAGGGGGCGAAGAGACCCAGTACTTC.

The chain has TRBV7-9 and TRBJ2-3, with no clear D. V lost 4 bases, J lost 6 bases, and 11 bases lay in between. There are 13 residues in the CDR3. CDR1 and CDR2 (germline): SEHNR, FQNEAQ (reference sequence). CDR3 amino acids: CASSSRYPDTQYF. The CDR3 nucleotides are TGTGCCAGCAGCTCCCGGTATCCGGATACGCAGTATTTT.

This clone has a single count. The gene calls are TRBV10-2 and TRBJ2-1; D call uncertain. The CDR3 has 14 amino acids. With 6 bases removed from V and 2 bases from J, the gap between germline ends came to 11 bases. Germline values: CDR1 WSHSY, CDR2 SAAADI. CDR3 bases: TGCGCCAGCAGGATGGAGTTGGCCTACAATGAGCAGTTCTTC. Encoded protein: CASRMELAYNEQFF.